The clone carrying this T cell receptor beta chain was detected a few times. Its cognate antigen is unknown. This sample was included in a study of post-analysis software for immune sequencing data. Study-wide results and limits: The study found TRBV5-6, TRBV5-1 and TRBV20-1 among four to six TRBV segments more frequent in patients than controls.

Germline V lookup: CDR1 MGHRA, CDR2 YSYEKL. Trimming stripped 0 bases from V and 0 bases from J, with 9 bases between. The CDR3 is 15 residues long. Prepared libraries of TCR beta cDNA carried unique molecular identifiers. TCRdb called the PCR reads again in MiXCR, with one record for every CDR3 protein. Among roughly 800,000 distinct CDR3 sequences listed, 35% to 55% were seen once. This TCR was sampled from a girl aged 10 to 17 with multiple sclerosis. Sequencing was performed on blood. The V and J genes are TRBV4-1 and TRBJ2-7; TRBD1 is a possible D gene (5 bases). The CDR3 DNA reads as TGCGCCAGCAGCCAAGAATGGGGCGCCTCCTACGAGCAGTACTTC. Translating gives CASSQEWGASYEQYF.